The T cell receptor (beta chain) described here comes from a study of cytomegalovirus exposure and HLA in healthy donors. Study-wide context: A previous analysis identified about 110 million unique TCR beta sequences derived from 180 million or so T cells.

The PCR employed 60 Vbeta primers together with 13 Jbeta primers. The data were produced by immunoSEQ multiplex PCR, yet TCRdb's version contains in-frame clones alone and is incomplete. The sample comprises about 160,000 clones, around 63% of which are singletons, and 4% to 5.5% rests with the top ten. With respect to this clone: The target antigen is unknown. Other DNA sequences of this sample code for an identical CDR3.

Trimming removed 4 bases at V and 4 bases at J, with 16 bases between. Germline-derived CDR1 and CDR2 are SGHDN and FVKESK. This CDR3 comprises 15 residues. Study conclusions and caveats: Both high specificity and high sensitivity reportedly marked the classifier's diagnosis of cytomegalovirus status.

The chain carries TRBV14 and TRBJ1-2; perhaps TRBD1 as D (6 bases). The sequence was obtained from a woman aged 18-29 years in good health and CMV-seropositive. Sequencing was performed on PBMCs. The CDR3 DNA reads TGTGCCAGCAGCCCAAGCACGACAGGAAGCTATGGCTACACCTTC. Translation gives CASSPSTTGSYGYTF.